These 5 T cell receptor beta chains came from one sample sequenced in a study of shared clonotypes between healthy human individuals (dated by TCRdb to the early 2020s). The method was the immunoSEQ multiplex PCR assay. TCRdb carries this immuneACCESS record with in-frame sequences only. Its versions omit some clonotypes, under half of them owing to an unresolved V gene in the studies checked, with the rest unexplained. This sample holds approximately 1,500,000 clones; approximately 97% were observed only once. The ten top clones hold 0.95% to 1.5% of the sample. Sequenced: naive CD4+ T cells sorted from blood. The sample's cell subset or site label is to be understood as: CD45RA+ positively selected. The source is a man aged 25 to 40 in good health.

This chain joins TRBV6-1 and TRBJ2-3; D not resolved. CDR1 MNHNS and CDR2 SASEGT come from the germline V gene. Trimming removed 2 bases at V and 3 bases at J, with 6 bases between. This CDR3 contains 13 residues. This chain's CDR3 is CASSELGTDTQYF. CDR3 in DNA: TGTGCCAGCAGTGAATTGGGGACAGATACGCAGTATTTT.

The chain combines TRBV7-9 with TRBJ2-1, with D tentatively TRBD2 (6 bases). The CDR3 length is 14 residues. V lost 3 bases to trimming and J lost 3 bases, with 9 bases between them. CDR1 SEHNR and CDR2 FQNEAQ come from the germline V gene (reference sequence). CDR3 nucleotides: TGTGCCAGCAGCTTTCGGACTAACTACAATGAGCAGTTCTTC. Encoded protein: CASSFRTNYNEQFF.

The gene calls are TRBV18 and TRBJ2-5; 9 nucleotides line up with TRBD2. Per germline, CDR1 KGHSH and CDR2 LQKENI. This CDR3 spans 16 amino acids. The J segment lost 4 bases and the V segment lost 4 bases, leaving 10 bases of the junction unmatched. CDR3 amino acids: CASSRGTSNHVETQYF. Here the CDR3 DNA reads TGTGCCAGCTCACGCGGGACTAGCAACCATGTAGAGACCCAGTACTTC.

The rearrangement uses TRBV25-1 and TRBJ1-5; 7 nucleotides align to TRBD1. Germline lookup yields CDR1 MGHDK and CDR2 SYGVNS. With 3 bases clipped from V and 3 bases from J, the junction kept 2 bases outside the gene matches. The CDR3 contains 14 residues. CDR3 DNA: TGTGCCAGCAGTGAGACAGGGATCAATCAGCCCCAGCATTTT. Its translation is CASSETGINQPQHF. The full variable domain, with the rest looked up from reference TRBV25-1 and TRBJ1-5, is EADIYQTPRYLVIGTGKKITLECSQTMGHDKMYWYQQDPGMELHLIHYSYGVNSTEKGDLSSESTVSRIRTEHFPLTLESARPSHTSQYLCASSETGINQPQHFGDGTRLSIL.

The V call is TRBV11-2, the J call TRBJ2-3; D is unresolved. Germline values: CDR1 SGHAT, CDR2 FQNNGV. Between the trimmed V and J ends, which lost 7 bases and 2 bases, there was a span of 13 bases. This CDR3 is 14 amino acids long. The CDR3 loop reads CASTLGGFTDTQYF. The DNA for the CDR3 is TGTGCCAGCACCCTTGGTGGTTTCACAGATACGCAGTATTTT.